Sequencing of this T cell receptor beta chain was carried out in a study of early T cells in non-severe SARS-CoV-2 infection. At the level of the study: Chains were unpaired, as sequencing was done on bulk RNA from unsorted whole blood. Notes on the study in general: Clonotype matching in VDJdb favored anti-spike CD8 responses and did not capture private and CD4 specificities.

With respect to this clonotype: Its antigen is undetermined.

Individual cDNA molecules each received unique molecular identifiers attached to them. Each CDR3 protein gets one entry after TCRdb re-called the 5' RACE reads with MiXCR. The repertoire holds roughly 88,000 distinct CDR3 sequences, with 12% to 15% as singletons. Trimming removed 3 bases from V and 7 bases from J, with 10 bases in between. From germline, CDR1 is SGHAT and CDR2 FQNNGV. This CDR3 comprises 14 residues. The rearrangement links TRBV11-2 to TRBJ1-6; no clear D gene. Sequencing used whole blood. The sequence derives from an adult who was a healthcare worker with PCR-confirmed SARS-CoV-2 infection or an uninfected control (not recorded which). The CDR3 reads CASSLGQQNSPLHF. The DNA of the CDR3 is TGTGCCAGCAGCTTGGGCCAGCAGAATTCACCCCTCCACTTT. The full variable domain, rest sourced from reference TRBV11-2 and TRBJ1-6, is EAGVAQSPRYKIIEKRQSVAFWCNPISGHATLYWYQQILGQGPKLLIQFQNNGVVDDSQLPKDRFSAERLKGVDSTLKIQPAKLEDSAVYLCASSLGQQNSPLHFGNGTRLTVT.